Ten or more counts support the clone carrying this T cell receptor (beta chain). Its antigen is still unknown. The sample comes from a study of identical twins. The study's findings and limits: For out-of-frame beta sequences, excess twin sharing was weaker.

It was template switching that added a universal primer site, and there were unique molecular identifiers on the cDNA. TCRdb processed the 5' RACE reads anew with MiXCR; each CDR3 protein has one entry. The data contain 300,000 to 350,000 distinct CDR3 sequences, approximately 13% of them singletons. The V end lost 2 bases, the J end lost 9 bases, and 17 bases lay between the germline ends. The CDR3 loop spans 15 amino acids. Germline CDR1 and CDR2: MNHEY and SVGEGT. This sample was also put to use in a study of yellow fever vaccine responses in identical twins.

The sequenced material came from CD8+ T cells sorted from blood. The receptor's source is a woman aged 18-30 years in good health. The chain couples TRBV6-2 or TRBV6-3 to TRBJ2-1; maybe TRBD1 (7 bases). The CDR3, as DNA: TGTGCCAGCAGTTACGGGTCAGGGGGGTTCAGTGAGCAGTTCTTC. Translating it yields CASSYGSGGFSEQFF.